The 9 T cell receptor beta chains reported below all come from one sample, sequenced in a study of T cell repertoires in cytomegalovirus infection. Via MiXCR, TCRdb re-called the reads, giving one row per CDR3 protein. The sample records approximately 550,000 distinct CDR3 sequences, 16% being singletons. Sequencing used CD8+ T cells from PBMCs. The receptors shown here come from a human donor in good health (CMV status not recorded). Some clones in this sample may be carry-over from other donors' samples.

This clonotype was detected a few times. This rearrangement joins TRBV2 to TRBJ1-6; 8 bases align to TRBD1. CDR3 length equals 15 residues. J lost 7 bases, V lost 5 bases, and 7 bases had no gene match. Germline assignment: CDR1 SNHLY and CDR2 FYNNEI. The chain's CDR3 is CASSPRTGMNSPLHF. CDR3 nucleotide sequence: TGTGCCAGCAGTCCTAGGACAGGGATGAATTCACCCCTCCACTTT.

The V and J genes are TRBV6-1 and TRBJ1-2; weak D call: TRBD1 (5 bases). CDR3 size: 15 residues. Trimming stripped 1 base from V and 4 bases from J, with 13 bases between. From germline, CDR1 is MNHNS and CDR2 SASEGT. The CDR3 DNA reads TGTGCCAGCAGTGAAGGAAGGGGCGCCGGCTATGGCTACACCTTC. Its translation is CASSEGRGAGYGYTF.

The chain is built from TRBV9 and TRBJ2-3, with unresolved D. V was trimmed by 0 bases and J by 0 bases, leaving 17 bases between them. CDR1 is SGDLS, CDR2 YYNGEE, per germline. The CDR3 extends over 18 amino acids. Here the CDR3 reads CASSVADVVPESTDTQYF. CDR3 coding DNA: TGTGCCAGCAGCGTAGCAGATGTGGTCCCCGAGAGCACAGATACGCAGTATTTT.

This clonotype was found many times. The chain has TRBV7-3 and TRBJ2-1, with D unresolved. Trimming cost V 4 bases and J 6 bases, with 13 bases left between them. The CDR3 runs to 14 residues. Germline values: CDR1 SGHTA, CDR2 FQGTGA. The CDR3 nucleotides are TGTGCCAGCAGCTCCACCCCAGGATCCAATGAGCAGTTCTTC. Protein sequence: CASSSTPGSNEQFF.

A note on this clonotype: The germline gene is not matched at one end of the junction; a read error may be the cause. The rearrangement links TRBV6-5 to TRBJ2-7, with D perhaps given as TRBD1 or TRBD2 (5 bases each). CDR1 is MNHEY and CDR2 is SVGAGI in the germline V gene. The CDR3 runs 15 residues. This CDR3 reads CARSYSSGRPSEQYF. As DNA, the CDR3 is TGTGCCAGAAGTTACTCTTCGGGACGACCCTCCGAGCAGTACTTC.

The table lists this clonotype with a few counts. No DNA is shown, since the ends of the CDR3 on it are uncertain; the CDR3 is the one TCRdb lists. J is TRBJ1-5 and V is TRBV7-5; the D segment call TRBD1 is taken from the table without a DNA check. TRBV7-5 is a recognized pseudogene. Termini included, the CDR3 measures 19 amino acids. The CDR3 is CISVPEAPRTGGGNQPQHF.

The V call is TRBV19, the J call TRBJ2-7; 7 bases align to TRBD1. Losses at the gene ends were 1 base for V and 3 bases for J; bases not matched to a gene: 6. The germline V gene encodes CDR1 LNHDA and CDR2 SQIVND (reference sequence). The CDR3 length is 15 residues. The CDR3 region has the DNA TGTGCCAGTAGTATAGGTCCGGGACAGCACTACGAGCAGTACTTC. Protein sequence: CASSIGPGQHYEQYF.

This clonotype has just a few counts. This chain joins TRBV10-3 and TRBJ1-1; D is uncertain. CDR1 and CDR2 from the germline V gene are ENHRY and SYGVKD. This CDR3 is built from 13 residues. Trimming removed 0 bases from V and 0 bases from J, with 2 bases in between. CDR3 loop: CAISESVNTEAFF. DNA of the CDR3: TGTGCCATCAGTGAGTCGGTGAACACTGAAGCTTTCTTT.

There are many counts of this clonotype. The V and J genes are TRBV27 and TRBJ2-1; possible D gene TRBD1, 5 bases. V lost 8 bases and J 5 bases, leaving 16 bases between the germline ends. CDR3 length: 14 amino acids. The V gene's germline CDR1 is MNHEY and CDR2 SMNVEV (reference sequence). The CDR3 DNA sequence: TGTGCCAGCCGCTCTCCAGGGTGGAACAATGAGCAGTTCTTC. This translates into CASRSPGWNNEQFF.